This T cell receptor beta chain comes out of a study of regulatory T cells in long-lasting Graves disease. Across the study: Patients with new Graves' disease had used antithyroid drugs below 3 months. Overall study findings and caveats: Whereas 900 to 1,000 public clonotypes were shared by new patients, persistent patients shared more, at over 2,500. Newly diagnosed Graves' patients exceeded persistent ones in TCR diversity. The study found TRBV28, TRBJ1-2 and TRBJ2-5 favored in persistent disease.

Arm-PCR of CDR3 regions with iRepertoire HTBI primers generated TCR beta libraries. Each CDR3 protein gets one entry after TCRdb re-called the multiplex PCR reads with MiXCR. Of 200,000 to 250,000 distinct CDR3 sequences listed, 20% to 25% are singletons. The CDR3 has 14 residues. V was pared by 2 bases and J by 0 bases, with 7 bases between. The germline V gene encodes CDR1 SGHTA and CDR2 FQGNSA. The time point here: newly diagnosed GD, antithyroid drugs for less than 3 months. PBMCs were the source of the RNA used for TCR sequencing. This clonotype was recorded at least ten times. Its antigen is unidentified.

The sequence was collected from a female donor with Graves disease. The material was peripheral blood mononuclear cells (PBMCs), obtained at new diagnosis, from a patient treated with antithyroid drugs. The rearrangement links TRBV7-2 to TRBJ1-1; D gene unclear. The CDR3 coding sequence is TGTGCCAGCAGCTTAAACAGTCTGAACACTGAAGCTTTCTTT. Translation gives CASSLNSLNTEAFF.